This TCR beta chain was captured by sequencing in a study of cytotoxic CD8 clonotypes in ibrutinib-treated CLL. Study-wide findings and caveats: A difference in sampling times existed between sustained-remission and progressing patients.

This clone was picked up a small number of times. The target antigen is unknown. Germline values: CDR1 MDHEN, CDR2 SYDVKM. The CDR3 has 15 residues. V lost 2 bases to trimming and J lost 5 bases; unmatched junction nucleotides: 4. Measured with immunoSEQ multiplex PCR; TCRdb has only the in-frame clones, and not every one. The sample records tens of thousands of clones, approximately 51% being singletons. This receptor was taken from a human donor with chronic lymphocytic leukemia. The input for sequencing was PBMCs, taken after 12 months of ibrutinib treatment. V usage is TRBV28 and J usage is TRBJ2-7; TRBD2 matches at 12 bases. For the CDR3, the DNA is TGTGCCAGCAGTTTAGAGACTAGCGGGAGCCACGAGCAGTACTTC. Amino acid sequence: CASSLETSGSHEQYF.